This T cell receptor (beta chain) was captured in a study of T cell clonality in common variable immunodeficiency. Using immunoSEQ multiplex PCR, the repertoire was profiled, and TCRdb retains in-frame clones only, with some absent. This sample includes approximately 81,000 clones with no singletons; its ten biggest clones take up about 0.8%. CDR3 length equals 17 residues. J gave up 8 bases and V 0 bases, and 10 bases lay outside the gene matches. Looked up from germline, CDR1 is MNHEY and CDR2 is SVGEGT. In this sample, this clone turned up many times. The read terminates 3 residues ahead of where the CDR3 ends, so the germline J gene completes it.

The receptor was derived from a person aged 18 to 69 in good health. The chain has TRBV6-2 or TRBV6-3 and TRBJ2-1; 10 positions match TRBD2. Sequenced: peripheral blood mononuclear cells. This chain's CDR3 is CASSYSASSGRSDEQFF. CDR3 DNA (partial): TGTGCCAGCAGTTACTCGGCGTCTAGCGGGAGATCCGATGAG.